This section outlines one T cell receptor (beta chain) sequence together with its context. Time point noted: cycle 4 day 1 (C4D1), after 5 to 7 weeks of nivolumab. Each patient experienced a relapse that followed autologous stem cell transplantation, and brentuximab vedotin exposure varied. Assay used: immunoSEQ multiplex PCR; TCRdb lists only in-frame clones, some missing. The sample records 25,000 to 35,000 clones, about 82% being singletons. This entry is derived from a study of PD-1 blockade in classical Hodgkin lymphoma. Germline lookup yields CDR1 SNHLY and CDR2 FYNNEI. The CDR3 is made up of 17 amino acids. V lost 6 bases and J 2 bases, leaving 22 bases between the germline ends.

The V gene is TRBV2, the J gene TRBJ1-2; D is possibly TRBD1 (6 bases). The clonotype was recovered from a human donor with classical Hodgkin lymphoma. The input for sequencing was peripheral blood mononuclear cells (PBMCs), taken before the fourth cycle of nivolumab. Written as DNA, the CDR3 is TGTGCCAGCAGCTCGCGCGGGGGCATGGAGCGGAACTATGGCTACACCTTC. As protein: CASSSRGGMERNYGYTF. The full variable domain, rest sourced from reference TRBV2 and TRBJ1-2, is EPEVTQTPSHQVTQMGQEVILRCVPISNHLYFYWYRQILGQKVEFLVSFYNNEISEKSEIFDDQFSVERPDGSNFTLKIRSTKLEDSAMYFCASSSRGGMERNYGYTFGSGTRLTVV.